These 21 T cell receptor beta chains originate from one sample sequenced in a study of patients and donors after allogeneic stem cell transplantation. TCRdb processed the RT-PCR reads anew with MiXCR; each CDR3 protein has one entry. There are approximately 33,000 distinct CDR3 sequences in the sample; nearly 7% occur only once, and about 32% lies in the top ten. The sequenced sample was blood, either unsorted or a sorted T cell fraction (not recorded which). The receptors were sampled from a human donor who was either an allogeneic HSCT recipient or a stem cell or donor lymphocyte infusion donor (not recorded which). It is not recorded whose cells these are; they may come from a transplant donor.

This clonotype was seen a few times. This chain links TRBV6-5 with TRBJ2-1, with D perhaps matching TRBD1 (6 bases). Looked up from germline, CDR1 is MNHEY and CDR2 is SVGAGI. Deletions cut 6 bases from V and 0 bases from J, with 12 bases between. The CDR3 contains 15 residues. The CDR3 DNA is TGTGCCAGCAGGTTCAGGGGAAGCTCCTACAATGAGCAGTTCTTC. Translating it yields CASRFRGSSYNEQFF.

This clonotype showed up many times. The chain employs TRBV4-1 and TRBJ2-7; weak D call: TRBD1 (6 bases). The CDR3 sequence is 15 residues long. Germline V CDR1 and CDR2: MGHRA, YSYEKL. Trimming stripped 1 base from V and 3 bases from J, with 13 bases between. The CDR3 region is CASSQGRQVIYEQYF. For the CDR3, the DNA is TGCGCCAGCAGCCAAGGGCGACAGGTAATCTACGAGCAGTACTTC.

This clonotype was seen repeatedly, ten times or more. The rearrangement joins TRBV11-3 to TRBJ1-1; D ambiguous. The length of the CDR3 is 13 residues. The germline V and J ends were trimmed by 2 bases and 3 bases, with 7 bases remaining between them. CDR1 is SGHNT and CDR2 is YENEEA in the germline V gene. The CDR3 is CASSLSSYTEAFF. The CDR3 nucleotides are TGTGCCAGCAGCTTATCCAGCTACACTGAAGCTTTCTTT.

Comment on this clonotype: A read error may be the cause here, since a much bigger clone is one base away. The J gene is TRBJ2-7, the V gene TRBV4-3; D is undetermined. CDR1 and CDR2 (germline): LGHNA, YSLEER. CDR3 length equals 14 residues. The CDR3 DNA reads TGCGCCAGCAGCCAATGGTTAGGATTCTACAAGCAGTACTTC. It is translated as CASSQWLGFYKQYF.

This clonotype was picked up many times. This rearrangement joins TRBV12-3 or TRBV12-4 to TRBJ2-3; 7 bases map to TRBD1. V shed 6 bases, J shed 0 bases, and the junction held 3 bases outside the gene matches. The CDR3 contains 14 residues. This CDR3 is CASSWDRSTDTQYF. In DNA form, the CDR3 reads TGTGCCAGCAGCTGGGACAGAAGCACAGATACGCAGTATTTT.

This clonotype occurred many times. The V call is TRBV12-3 or TRBV12-4, the J call TRBJ2-2; D uncertain. Trimming shortened V by 4 bases and J by 8 bases, and 14 bases separated the two germline ends. There are 14 residues in the CDR3. The CDR3 loop reads CASSSLIPRGELFF. The CDR3 nucleotides are TGTGCCAGCAGTTCCCTTATCCCCCGAGGGGAGCTGTTTTTT.

This clonotype appeared a few times. This chain uses TRBV15 with TRBJ2-2; possibly TRBD1 for D (5 bases). From germline, CDR1 is LNHNV and CDR2 YYDKDF (reference sequence). The CDR3 sequence is 15 residues long. The ends were cut back, 1 base at V and 2 bases at J, with 8 bases in the middle. The CDR3 is CATSRGGTNTGELFF. CDR3 sequence (DNA): TGTGCCACCAGCAGAGGGGGCACCAACACCGGGGAGCTGTTTTTT.

The sample holds many counts of this clonotype. The chain links TRBV5-1 to TRBJ1-1; tentatively, D is TRBD1 (5 bases). V gave up 2 bases and J gave up 0 bases, with 8 bases separating them. Germline CDR1 is SGHRS and CDR2 is YFSETQ. The CDR3 has 14 amino acids. In nucleotides, the CDR3 is TGCGCCAGCAGCTTAAGGGGCTTGAACACTGAAGCTTTCTTT. Its protein is CASSLRGLNTEAFF.

This clonotype was seen ten or more times. This chain joins TRBV6-5 and TRBJ1-1, with D tentatively TRBD1 (6 bases). V was cut by 6 bases and J by 1 base, with 24 bases left in between. Germline-derived CDR1 and CDR2 are MNHEY and SVGAGI. The CDR3 has 18 amino acids. Here the CDR3 DNA reads TGTGCCAGCAGCCGATCATCACCCCAATCGACAGGGAACACTGAAGCTTTCTTT. Residues: CASSRSSPQSTGNTEAFF.

This clonotype was seen ten or more times. The rearrangement links TRBV18 to TRBJ2-7, with D possibly being TRBD1 (5 bases). The V gene's germline CDR1 is KGHSH and CDR2 LQKENI. V gave up 4 bases and J gave up 1 base, with 20 bases separating them. CDR3 length: 17 residues. In nucleotides, the CDR3 is TGTGCCAGCTCACTTCGGCAACAGGACCGGCTTTCCTACGAGCAGTACTTC. Translated, it gives CASSLRQQDRLSYEQYF. The variable domain in full, with the rest retrieved from reference TRBV18 and TRBJ2-7, is NAGVMQNPRHLVRRRGQEARLRCSPMKGHSHVYWYRQLPEEGLKFMVYLQKENIIDESGMPKERFSAEFPKEGPSILRIQQVVRGDSAAYFCASSLRQQDRLSYEQYFGPGTRLTVT.

This clonotype has at least ten counts. The rearrangement links TRBV12-5 to TRBJ2-5, with D tentatively TRBD2 (7 bases). The CDR3 is 14 residues long. Germline V gene sequence: CDR1 LGHNT, CDR2 FRNRAP. The V gene lost 6 bases and the J gene lost 4 bases, with 15 bases spanning the gap. The chain's CDR3 is CASGLARGGETQYF. CDR3 sequence (DNA): TGTGCTAGTGGCCTGGCGAGGGGGGGAGAGACCCAGTACTTC.

Ten or more counts support this clonotype. The rearrangement links TRBV18 to TRBJ2-1, with 9 bases lining up with TRBD2. With V trimmed by 2 bases and J by 9 bases, 8 bases remained unmatched. Per germline, CDR1 KGHSH and CDR2 LQKENI. CDR3 length equals 15 residues. The CDR3 DNA is TGTGCCAGCTCACCAGTTGCGGGAGGGCGAGGTGAGCAGTTCTTC. Amino acid sequence: CASSPVAGGRGEQFF.

This chain's CDR3 is CASSPGLASTDTQYF. The CDR3, as DNA: TGTGCCAGTAGTCCAGGACTAGCTAGCACAGATACGCAGTATTTT. The V gene is TRBV19, the J gene TRBJ2-3; TRBD2 agrees at 8 bases. The germline CDR1 and CDR2 sequences are LNHDA and SQIVND (reference sequence). J lost 0 bases, V lost 5 bases, and 4 bases had no gene match. The CDR3 extends over 15 amino acids.

The chain joins TRBV19 to TRBJ2-1; D might be TRBD1 (6 bases). Per the germline V gene, CDR1 is LNHDA and CDR2 is SQIVND (reference sequence). V was pared by 7 bases and J by 6 bases, with 19 bases between. The CDR3 sequence is 15 residues long. The CDR3 DNA reads TGTGCCAGTAACAAACCAGGGGATCTTAGCAATGAGCAGTTCTTC. Encoded protein: CASNKPGDLSNEQFF.

Only a few counts were recorded for this clonotype. The V and J genes are TRBV6-2 or TRBV6-3 and TRBJ2-1, with 7 bases aligning to TRBD2. The CDR3 has 16 residues. With 4 bases clipped from V and 4 bases from J, the junction kept 10 bases outside the gene matches. In germline, CDR1 is MNHEY, CDR2 SVGEGT. Here the CDR3 reads CASSLQRGGRYNEQFF. Written as DNA, the CDR3 is TGTGCCAGCAGTTTGCAACGCGGGGGAAGGTACAATGAGCAGTTCTTC.

There are a few counts of this clonotype. The chain couples TRBV19 to TRBJ2-1; 7 bases map to TRBD1. V dropped 3 bases and J dropped 0; count of bases not matched to a gene: 2. The CDR3 consists of 15 residues. Germline assignment: CDR1 LNHDA and CDR2 SQIVND (reference sequence). The CDR3 region has the DNA TGTGCCAGTAGTATCGCAGGGGGCTCCTACAATGAGCAGTTCTTC. It yields the protein CASSIAGGSYNEQFF.

The chain recombines TRBV7-9 with TRBJ2-1; D may be TRBD2 (5 bases). This CDR3 has 15 amino acids. V was cut by 0 bases and J by 5 bases, with 11 bases left in between. The germline gives CDR1 SEHNR, CDR2 FQNEAQ (reference sequence). The CDR3 loop reads CASSLASSSDNEQFF. In nucleotides, the CDR3 is TGTGCCAGCAGCTTAGCGTCTAGCTCAGACAATGAGCAGTTCTTC.

The chain uses TRBV9 and TRBJ2-2, with TRBD2 identical over 8 bases. Germline V lookup: CDR1 SGDLS, CDR2 YYNGEE. The length of the CDR3 is 15 residues. V gave up 6 bases and J gave up 5 bases; unmatched junction bases: 9. CDR3 region: CASNRASGWTGELFF. CDR3 nucleotide sequence: TGTGCCAGCAACCGCGCTAGCGGGTGGACCGGGGAGCTGTTTTTT. Full variable domain (rest looked up from reference TRBV9 and TRBJ2-2): DSGVTQTPKHLITATGQRVTLRCSPRSGDLSVYWYQQSLDQGLQFLIQYYNGEERAKGNILERFSAQQFPDLHSELNLSSLELGDSALYFCASNRASGWTGELFFGEGSRLTVL.

In its sample, this clonotype was seen many times. The V and J genes are TRBV10-3 and TRBJ2-3; D assignment may be TRBD1 or TRBD2 (5 bases each). The CDR3 is 13 amino acids. Germline CDR1 ENHRY, CDR2 SYGVKD. V lost 6 bases to trimming and J lost 4 bases, with 11 bases between them. The CDR3 protein is CAIRTLGADTQYF. CDR3 nucleotide sequence: TGTGCCATCAGGACTTTGGGGGCAGATACGCAGTATTTT.

This chain links TRBV7-2 with TRBJ2-3, with D possibly called TRBD1 or TRBD2 (6 bases each). The V gene lost 5 bases and the J gene lost 6 bases, with 12 bases spanning the gap. The length of the CDR3 is 13 residues. CDR1 is SGHTA and CDR2 is FQGNSA in the germline V gene. CDR3 DNA: TGTGCCAGCAGCGCACAGGGACTTGATACGCAGTATTTT. Its translation: CASSAQGLDTQYF.

In this sample, this clonotype turned up many times. This chain uses TRBV14 with TRBJ1-6; D unresolved. V lost 0 bases to trimming and J lost 8 bases, with 5 bases between them. Germline V CDR1 and CDR2: SGHDN, FVKESK. The CDR3 sequence is 13 residues long. As DNA, the CDR3 is TGTGCCAGCAGCCAAGACAGTGATTCACCCCTCCACTTT. Protein product: CASSQDSDSPLHF.